What follows are 23 T cell receptor beta chains derived from one specimen sequenced in a study of response to subunit inactivated influenza vaccine (dated by TCRdb to about 2018). The library was prepared using RT-PCR. Sequencing relied on an Illumina HiSeq 2500. TCRdb handled the public reads itself, with Q25 trimming in fastp and clone calling in MiXCR, and kept productive beta chains. Records with the same CDR3 protein are collapsed into one entry carrying the most frequent genes and DNA. Recorded for this sample are 590,000 or so distinct CDR3 sequences; 14% of them occurred a single time. The top ten clonotypes cover less than 8.5% of the sample. This material consisted of PBMCs from blood, taken around 15 days before vaccination. These receptors were obtained from a man over 45 who received an inactivated influenza vaccine. Donor details come from another sample of the same person, matched by shared clones.

This clonotype was seen only a few times. The V call is TRBV11-3, the J call TRBJ2-3; a weak D match, TRBD2 (6 bases). The CDR3 covers 14 residues. Germline V gene sequence: CDR1 SGHNT, CDR2 YENEEA. The V end was cut by 2 bases, the J end by 6 bases, with 12 bases between. The CDR3 DNA follows: TGTGCCAGCAGCTTATCAGGAGGGTGGGATACGCAGTATTTT. Its protein is CASSLSGGWDTQYF.

The chain employs TRBV2 and TRBJ2-7; 7 positions match TRBD2. Germline values: CDR1 SNHLY, CDR2 FYNNEI. The CDR3 runs to 14 residues. The junction had 7 bases not matched to a gene; V was cut back by 5 bases and J by 3 bases. CDR3 loop: CASSLAGEGYEQYF. In DNA form, the CDR3 reads TGTGCCAGCAGTCTTGCGGGAGAAGGCTACGAGCAGTACTTC. Looking up the rest from reference TRBV2 and TRBJ2-7 gives the full variable domain: EPEVTQTPSHQVTQMGQEVILRCVPISNHLYFYWYRQILGQKVEFLVSFYNNEISEKSEIFDDQFSVERPDGSNFTLKIRSTKLEDSAMYFCASSLAGEGYEQYFGPGTRLTVT.

This clonotype was detected a few times. The chain recombines TRBV25-1 with TRBJ1-1; 10 positions agree with TRBD1. Germline lookup yields CDR1 MGHDK and CDR2 SYGVNS. Germline trimming cut 6 bases from V and 2 bases from J; bases unmatched to any gene: 3. The CDR3 has 14 amino acids. The CDR3 region is CASRGQGINTEAFF. Written as DNA, the CDR3 is TGTGCCAGCAGGGGACAGGGGATTAACACTGAAGCTTTCTTT. Full variable domain (remainder filled in from reference TRBV25-1 and TRBJ1-1): EADIYQTPRYLVIGTGKKITLECSQTMGHDKMYWYQQDPGMELHLIHYSYGVNSTEKGDLSSESTVSRIRTEHFPLTLESARPSHTSQYLCASRGQGINTEAFFGQGTRLTVV.

This clonotype was recorded at least ten times. This sequence joins TRBV4-1 and TRBJ1-3, with a possible D match to TRBD1 (6 bases). The CDR3 is made up of 15 amino acids. V lost 4 bases and J 0 bases, leaving 10 bases between the germline ends. CDR1 and CDR2 (germline): MGHRA, YSYEKL. CDR3 nucleotide sequence: TGCGCCAGCAGCCTAGACAGGAACTCTGGAAACACCATATATTTT. Protein sequence: CASSLDRNSGNTIYF.

Concerning this clonotype itself: Without the conserved terminal phenylalanine or tryptophan, this CDR3 likely stems from a read error. It is unclear where the CDR3 begins or ends on the DNA, so no DNA is shown, and the CDR3 is as TCRdb lists it. The J gene is TRBJ2-7, the V gene TRBV20-1. Germline values: CDR1 DFQATT, CDR2 SNEGSKA (reference sequence). The CDR3 numbers 8 amino acids, ends counted. CDR3 in amino acids: CSAFRPTI.

V gene TRBV27 combines with J gene TRBJ2-5, with D possibly TRBD1 on 5 matching bases. Germline CDR1 is MNHEY and CDR2 is SMNVEV (reference sequence). This CDR3 contains 14 residues. Trimming removed 4 bases at V and 5 bases at J, with 14 bases between. For the CDR3, the DNA is TGTGCCAGCAGTTCCCGCAGGGCCGCGGAGACCCAGTACTTC. Its protein is CASSSRRAAETQYF.

The chain employs TRBV12-3 or TRBV12-4 and TRBJ2-7; 9 nucleotides align to TRBD2. The CDR3 length is 15 residues. The V and J ends lost 3 bases and 6 bases, in that order; junction bases with no gene match: 9. CDR3 residues: CASSFGTSIGGEQYF. The CDR3 DNA is TGTGCCAGCAGTTTCGGGACTAGCATTGGGGGCGAGCAGTACTTC.

This clonotype has just a few counts. This chain uses TRBV2 with TRBJ2-7; 9 bases match TRBD1. This CDR3 spans 13 amino acids. Germline CDR1 reads SNHLY; CDR2 reads FYNNEI. The V segment lost 4 bases and the J segment 3 bases; nucleotides outside the gene matches: 1. CDR3 in amino acids: CASSGDRVYEQYF. DNA of the CDR3: TGTGCCAGCAGTGGGGACAGGGTCTACGAGCAGTACTTC.

Many counts were recorded for this clonotype. The rearrangement links TRBV29-1 to TRBJ1-2; 7 nucleotides align to TRBD1. CDR3 length equals 11 residues. The trim removed 7 bases at V and 7 bases at J, leaving 6 bases unmatched. CDR1 and CDR2 from the germline V gene are SQVTM and ANQGSEA. In DNA form, the CDR3 reads TGCAGCGGGCGAGACAGGGCTGGCTACACCTTC. Translation: CSGRDRAGYTF.

This clonotype was seen a handful of times. The genes are TRBV28 and TRBJ2-7; D may be TRBD2 (6 bases). This CDR3 has 14 residues. Germline V CDR1 and CDR2: MDHEN, SYDVKM. V lost 2 bases, J lost 6 bases, and 14 bases lay in between. CDR3 nucleotides: TGTGCCAGCAGTTTACGGGGGAGAGGACGCGAGCAGTACTTC. Translated, it gives CASSLRGRGREQYF.

The J gene is TRBJ2-7, the V gene TRBV24-1; the D call may be TRBD1 or TRBD2 (5 bases each). This CDR3 is 12 amino acids long. Germline V gives CDR1 KGHDR, CDR2 SFDVKD. With 3 bases removed from V and 6 bases from J, the gap between germline ends came to 8 bases. The CDR3 nucleotides are TGTGCCACCAGTGATGGGGGTGGCGAGCAGTACTTC. Encoded protein: CATSDGGGEQYF.

The chain combines TRBV20-1 with TRBJ1-5; 7 nucleotides align to TRBD1. From germline, CDR1 is DFQATT and CDR2 SNEGSKA (reference sequence). The ends lost 5 bases at V and 4 bases at J; junction bases unmatched: 5. This CDR3 is 13 amino acids long. The CDR3 loop reads CSAPGQRNQPQHF. In DNA form, the CDR3 reads TGCAGTGCTCCGGGACAGAGAAATCAGCCCCAGCATTTT.

This chain connects TRBV20-1 to TRBJ2-6; TRBD1 matches at 9 bases. J gave up 1 base and V 0 bases, and 7 bases lay outside the gene matches. The germline gives CDR1 DFQATT, CDR2 SNEGSKA (reference sequence). The CDR3 length is 18 residues. The CDR3 DNA is TGCAGTGCTAGAGATCTTAGGACAGGGGTTTCTGGGGCCAACGTCCTGACTTTC. Protein sequence: CSARDLRTGVSGANVLTF.

For the CDR3, the DNA is TGTGCCAGCAGTTACGGGGGTTCTTTTCAGCCCCAGCATTTT. Translating it yields CASSYGGSFQPQHF. The chain links TRBV6-2 or TRBV6-3 to TRBJ1-5, with a possible D match to TRBD1 (5 bases). CDR3 length: 14 amino acids. Trimming took off 2 bases at V and 6 bases at J, with 11 bases between the two ends. CDR1 and CDR2 (germline): MNHEY, SVGEGT.

The CDR3 nucleotides are TGCGCCAGCAGCCAAGGTTCAGGTCTCCCCATCTTGCGGGGGGGGGAGCTGTTTTTT. It yields the protein CASSQGSGLPILRGGELFF. The chain has TRBV4-1 and TRBJ2-2; 7 bases map to TRBD2. Germline CDR1 reads MGHRA; CDR2 reads YSYEKL. This CDR3 contains 19 residues. Trimming at V came to 1 base and at J to 8 bases, leaving 19 bases not matched to a gene.

This clonotype has a count of ten or more. The rearrangement joins TRBV12-3 or TRBV12-4 to TRBJ1-1; no clear D. V gave up 1 base and J gave up 2 bases, with 8 bases separating them. The CDR3 consists of 14 residues. The CDR3 here is CASSLGSANTEAFF. CDR3 bases: TGTGCCAGCAGTTTAGGTAGTGCAAACACTGAAGCTTTCTTT.

This clonotype was detected a few times. The chain couples TRBV2 to TRBJ2-1; no firm D call. This CDR3 comprises 15 residues. The germline V gene encodes CDR1 SNHLY and CDR2 FYNNEI. Trimming left V 2 bases short and J 5 bases short, with 13 bases between. CDR3 sequence reads: CASSEPIGVNNEQFF. The DNA of the CDR3 is TGTGCCAGCAGTGAACCAATCGGCGTCAACAATGAGCAGTTCTTC. The full variable domain, rest sourced from reference TRBV2 and TRBJ2-1, is EPEVTQTPSHQVTQMGQEVILRCVPISNHLYFYWYRQILGQKVEFLVSFYNNEISEKSEIFDDQFSVERPDGSNFTLKIRSTKLEDSAMYFCASSEPIGVNNEQFFGPGTRLTVL.

The chain uses TRBV19 and TRBJ1-1; unclear D gene. Trimming shortened V by 5 bases and J by 1 base, and 8 bases separated the two germline ends. The CDR3 is made up of 13 amino acids. Germline V CDR1 and CDR2: LNHDA, SQIVND (reference sequence). CDR3 sequence: CASSANRNTEAFF. The CDR3 DNA sequence: TGTGCCAGTAGTGCCAACAGGAACACTGAAGCTTTCTTT.

J is TRBJ1-5 and V is TRBV6-2 or TRBV6-3, with 7 bases fitting TRBD1. This CDR3 has 16 residues. CDR1 and CDR2 from the germline V gene are MNHEY and SVGEGT. Losses at the gene ends were 4 bases for V and 0 bases for J; bases not matched to a gene: 6. The CDR3 region has the DNA TGTGCCAGCAGTTCCTGGGACAGCTATAGCAATCAGCCCCAGCATTTT. It codes for CASSSWDSYSNQPQHF.

In this sample, this clonotype turned up once. V is TRBV4-3 and J is TRBJ2-2; D might be TRBD1 or TRBD2, each matching 5 bases. The germline CDR1 and CDR2 sequences are LGHNA and YSLEER. Trimming cost V 0 bases and J 6 bases, with 17 bases left between them. The CDR3 is made up of 17 amino acids. CDR3 DNA: TGCGCCAGCAGCCAAGAGGTGTCCGGGACGGGCGCCGGGGAGCTGTTTTTT. Translated, it gives CASSQEVSGTGAGELFF.

This clonotype was seen more than once but under ten times. J is TRBJ2-3 and V is TRBV5-1, with 7 bases matching TRBD2. Trimming cost V 5 bases and J 5 bases; bases outside gene matches: 5. This CDR3 region has 13 residues. Germline CDR1 and CDR2: SGHRS and YFSETQ. The CDR3 DNA follows: TGCGCCAGCAGTAGGGACTATAAAGATACGCAGTATTTT. It specifies CASSRDYKDTQYF.

This chain uses TRBV27 with TRBJ1-6, with TRBD1 matching over 8 bases. The CDR3 contains 14 residues. Germline trimming cut 5 bases from V and 11 bases from J; bases unmatched to any gene: 8. CDR1 is MNHEY and CDR2 is SMNVEV in the germline V gene (reference sequence). The CDR3: CASSPGQGFTPLHF. CDR3 bases: TGTGCCAGCAGTCCCGGACAGGGTTTTACACCCCTCCACTTT.

The chain is built from TRBV7-8 and TRBJ2-4, with TRBD1 identical over 7 bases. The V and J ends lost 0 bases and 1 base, in that order; junction bases with no gene match: 6. The CDR3 spans 17 residues. CDR1 and CDR2 from the germline V gene are SGHVS and FQNEAQ. The CDR3 spells CASSLARQGTAKNIQYF. The CDR3 DNA reads as TGTGCCAGCAGCTTAGCCAGACAGGGTACGGCCAAAAACATTCAGTACTTC.